This T cell receptor (beta chain) emerged from a study of PD-L1 blockade in urothelial cancer. Study information: About 90% of the 29 patients were men with bladder-origin urothelial cancer. The authors examined blood 3 weeks (second dose) and 6 weeks after treatment start.

Sequencing was performed with immunoSEQ multiplex PCR; in TCRdb, only in-frame clones are kept and a portion is missing. The repertoire consists of about 86,000 clones, with around 85% occurring once and the leading ten covering around an eighth. The V end was cut by 0 bases, the J end by 1 base, with 7 bases between. CDR1 is LGHNA, CDR2 YNFKEQ, per germline. The CDR3 is 16 residues long. The time point was: pretreatment peripheral blood. The receptor's source is a man between 60 and 75 years old with urothelial cancer. The rearrangement joins TRBV4-2 to TRBJ2-6, with no clear D. Sequencing used PBMCs, obtained around atezolizumab (anti-PD-L1) treatment. This CDR3 is CASSQDVRSGANVLTF. The CDR3, as DNA: TGTGCCAGCAGCCAAGACGTCAGATCTGGGGCCAACGTCCTGACTTTC.